The clone carrying this TCR beta chain was found a few times. Its cognate antigen is unknown. The data were taken from a study of cytomegalovirus exposure and HLA in healthy donors. Study conclusions and caveats: TCR beta V- and J-gene trimming was later associated with a missense DCLRE1C variant. The Asian-associated ancestry cluster reportedly had fewer N-insertions than the approximately 650-donor mean in a later analysis. Rarity characterized most TCR sequences, yet some public TCRs appeared in many donors.

The V segment lost 3 bases and the J segment 2 bases; nucleotides outside the gene matches: 5. CDR1 is MDHEN, CDR2 SYDVKM, per germline. The CDR3 has 15 residues. PCR primers comprised 60 Vbeta and 13 Jbeta primers. In the authors' methods: Later analysis identified tens of millions of unique TCR beta chains, about 10 million shared. This table comes from immunoSEQ multiplex PCR, and its TCRdb copy is limited to in-frame clones, with some not included. The D gene and trimming were derived from the DNA, and the V and J assignments and clone size from that table. Here the sample spans 100,000 to 120,000 clones, approximately 14% being singletons.

This clonotype originated in a female donor in good health and CMV-seronegative. What was sequenced was PBMCs. The genes are TRBV28 and TRBJ1-1; TRBD1 agrees at 8 bases. The CDR3 here is CASSFAGQGNTEAFF. DNA of the CDR3: TGTGCCAGCAGTTTCGCTGGACAGGGAAACACTGAAGCTTTCTTT.